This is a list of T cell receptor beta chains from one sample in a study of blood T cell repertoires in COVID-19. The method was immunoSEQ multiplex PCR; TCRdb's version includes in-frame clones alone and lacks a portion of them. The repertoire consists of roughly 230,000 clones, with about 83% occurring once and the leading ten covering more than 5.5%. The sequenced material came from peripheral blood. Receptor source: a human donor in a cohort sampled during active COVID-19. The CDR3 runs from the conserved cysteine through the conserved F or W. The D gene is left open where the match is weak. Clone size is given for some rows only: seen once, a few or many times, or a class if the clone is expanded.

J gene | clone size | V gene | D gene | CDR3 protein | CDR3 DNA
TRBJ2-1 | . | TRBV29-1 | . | CSVEMGDEQFF | TGCAGCGTTGAGATGGGAGATGAGCAGTTCTTC
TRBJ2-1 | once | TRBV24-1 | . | CATSGDSYNEQFF | TGTGCCACCAGTGGGGACTCTTACAATGAGCAGTTCTTC
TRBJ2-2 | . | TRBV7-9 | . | CASSLGQDLNTGELFF | TGTGCCAGCAGCTTAGGACAGGACCTCAACACCGGGGAGCTGTTTTTT
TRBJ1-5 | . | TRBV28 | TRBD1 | CASSQGASFLNQPQHF | TGTGCCAGCAGTCAGGGGGCGTCGTTTCTCAATCAGCCCCAGCATTTT
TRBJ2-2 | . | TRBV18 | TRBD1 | CASSPDRGFAGELFF | TGTGCCAGCTCACCGGACAGGGGGTTTGCCGGGGAGCTGTTTTTT
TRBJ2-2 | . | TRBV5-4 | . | CASSPVGHSNTGELFF | TGTGCCAGCAGCCCTGTGGGACACTCGAACACCGGGGAGCTGTTTTTT
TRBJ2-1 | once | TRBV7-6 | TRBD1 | CASSGGQGATNEQFF | TGTGCCAGCAGCGGAGGACAGGGGGCTACCAATGAGCAGTTCTTC
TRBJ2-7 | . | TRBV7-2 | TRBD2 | CASSPREVVYEQYF | TGTGCCAGCAGCCCCCGGGAGGTTGTCTACGAGCAGTACTTC
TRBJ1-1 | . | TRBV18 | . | CASSPKQGMNTEAFF | TGTGCCAGCTCACCCAAGCAGGGGATGAACACTGAAGCTTTCTTT
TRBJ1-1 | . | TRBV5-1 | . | CASSLSLNTEAFF | TGCGCCAGCAGCTTGTCTCTGAACACTGAAGCTTTCTTT
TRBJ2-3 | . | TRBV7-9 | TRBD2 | CASSLGSGGPDTQYF | TGTGCCAGCAGCTTAGGTAGCGGGGGGCCAGATACGCAGTATTTT
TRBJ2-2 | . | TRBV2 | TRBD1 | CASNPDRGYTGELFF | TGTGCCAGCAATCCGGACAGGGGGTATACCGGGGAGCTGTTTTTT
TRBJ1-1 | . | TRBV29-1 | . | CSVGRSVGNTEAFF | TGCAGCGTGGGGCGTTCAGTGGGGAACACTGAAGCTTTCTTT
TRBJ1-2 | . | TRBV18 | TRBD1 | CASSPPGQGAQAGYTF | TGTGCCAGCTCACCACCGGGACAGGGGGCGCAGGCTGGCTACACCTTC
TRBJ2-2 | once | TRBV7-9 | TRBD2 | CASSLKGGLVSGELFF | TGTGCCAGCAGCTTAAAAGGGGGACTAGTGTCCGGGGAGCTGTTTTTT
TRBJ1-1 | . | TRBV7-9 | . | CASSLVVGVGEAFF | TGTGCCAGCAGCTTAGTGGTAGGGGTGGGTGAAGCTTTCTTT
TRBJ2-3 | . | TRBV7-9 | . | CASSTGRGTSTDTQYF | TGTGCCAGCAGCACTGGTCGGGGGACCAGCACAGATACGCAGTATTTT
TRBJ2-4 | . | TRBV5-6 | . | CASSLIGRSNIQYF | TGTGCCAGCAGCTTGATAGGGAGGTCAAACATTCAGTACTTC
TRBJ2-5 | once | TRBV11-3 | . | CASSLEGTETQYF | TGTGCCAGCAGCTTAGAAGGGACTGAGACCCAGTACTTC
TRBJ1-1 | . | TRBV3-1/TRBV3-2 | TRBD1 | CASSQNAGTGNTEAFF | TGTGCCAGCAGCCAAAATGCCGGGACAGGGAACACTGAAGCTTTCTTT
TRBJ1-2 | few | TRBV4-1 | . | CASSQVVRGGGYTF | TGCGCCAGCAGCCAAGTCGTTCGCGGAGGCGGCTACACCTTC
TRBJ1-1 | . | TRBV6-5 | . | CASNPGGGETEAFF | TGTGCCAGCAACCCCGGCGGGGGAGAGACTGAAGCTTTCTTT
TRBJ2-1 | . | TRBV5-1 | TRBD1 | CASSTDRVGNEQFF | TGCGCCAGCAGCACGGACAGGGTAGGGAATGAGCAGTTCTTC
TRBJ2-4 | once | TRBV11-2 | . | CASSLGGSIAKNIQYF | TGTGCCAGCAGCTTAGGAGGAAGTATTGCCAAAAACATTCAGTACTTC
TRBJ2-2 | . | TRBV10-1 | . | CASSLQGPDTGELFF | TGCGCCAGCAGTCTACAGGGTCCCGACACCGGGGAGCTGTTTTTT
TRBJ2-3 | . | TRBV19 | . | CASSTGQGEGTQYF | TGTGCCAGTAGTACGGGACAAGGAGAGGGTACGCAGTATTTT
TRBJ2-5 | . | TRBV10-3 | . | CAISDRVMETQYF | TGTGCCATCAGTGATCGGGTTATGGAGACCCAGTACTTC